This T cell receptor (beta chain) is from a study of blood T cells in healthy people across ages. The CDR3 has 14 amino acids. Germline V gene data show CDR1 as SGHRS and CDR2 as YFSETQ. The ends were cut back, 2 bases at V and 0 bases at J, with 8 bases in the middle. Primers used in a second PCR of about 6 to 11 cycles were a sample-barcoded 5' primer and a J-beta primer mix. TCRdb reprocessed the 5' RACE reads via MiXCR and lists one record per CDR3 protein. The table has about 940,000 distinct CDR3 sequences, about 48% seen once. This TCR derives from a man younger than 40 in good health. This sequence joins TRBV5-1 and TRBJ2-5; unclear D gene. The specimen was blood. The CDR3: CASSFQVDQETQYF. The CDR3 bases are TGCGCCAGCAGCTTCCAGGTAGACCAAGAGACCCAGTACTTC.